This entry concerns a single T cell receptor beta chain. Its cognate antigen is unknown. Run at survey level, the immunoSEQ assay was version v3.0. The repertoire was sequenced with immunoSEQ multiplex PCR; TCRdb's copy has only in-frame clones and lacks some. The sample has 15,000 to 20,000 clones; around nine tenths are singletons. V dropped 3 bases and J dropped 3; count of bases not matched to a gene: 7. The CDR3 contains 16 residues. This sample is drawn from a study of long-term antiretroviral therapy in people with HIV. General study findings and limits: All time points showed a repertoire dominated by clones expanded before ART. When set beside controls, HIV repertoires had CDR3 length ranges that were narrower.

The sample consisted of unsorted PBMCs, taken 0.5 years after starting antiretroviral therapy. The receptor comes from a man aged 40-49 years with HIV. The chain couples TRBV23-1 to TRBJ2-3, with TRBD1 identical over 9 bases. TRBV23-1 is an open reading frame, and its role is uncertain. The CDR3 loop is CASSHPDRGDTDTQYF. The CDR3 DNA reads as TGCGCCAGCAGTCACCCAGACAGGGGGGATACAGATACGCAGTATTTT.